One sample yielded the 8 T cell receptor beta chains listed below, sequenced in a study of beta chain features in type 1 diabetes. TCRB transcripts that were expressed got sequenced, as all of the isolated RNA had been reverse transcribed. Repertoires were generated with immunoSEQ multiplex PCR, while TCRdb's copy carries only in-frame clones and drops some. Of around 330,000 clones listed, 8% to 13% are singletons. The sample was naive CD4+ T cells from blood. These receptors originate from a woman aged 25-40 years in good health.

This clone was seen a few times. This chain joins TRBV5-4 and TRBJ2-3; D is uncertain. Germline V gives CDR1 SGHNT, CDR2 YYREEE (reference sequence). The ends were cut back, 3 bases at V and 4 bases at J, with 15 bases in the middle. There are 15 residues in the CDR3. The CDR3 loop is CASSSGQIGADTQYF. In nucleotides, the CDR3 is TGTGCCAGCAGCTCTGGCCAAATAGGAGCAGATACGCAGTATTTT.

The J gene is TRBJ2-1, the V gene TRBV25-1, with 7 nucleotides matching TRBD2. CDR3 length equals 14 residues. Trimming at V came to 4 bases and at J to 7 bases, leaving 7 bases not matched to a gene. In germline, CDR1 is MGHDK, CDR2 SYGVNS. CDR3 in amino acids: CASSGSAGVNEQFF. In nucleotides, the CDR3 is TGTGCCAGCAGTGGATCCGCGGGAGTAAATGAGCAGTTCTTC.

This chain links TRBV19 with TRBJ2-7, with 11 bases lining up with TRBD2. This CDR3 comprises 18 residues. The V gene end was trimmed by 6 bases and the J gene end by 2 bases; junction bases not matched to a gene: 15. The germline V gene encodes CDR1 LNHDA and CDR2 SQIVND (reference sequence). CDR3 sequence reads: CASSEGLAGGPNTYEQYF. The DNA of the CDR3 is TGTGCCAGTAGCGAGGGTCTAGCGGGAGGACCAAATACCTACGAGCAGTACTTC. Full variable domain (missing parts from reference TRBV19 and TRBJ2-7): DGGITQSPKYLFRKEGQNVTLSCEQNLNHDAMYWYRQDPGQGLRLIYYSQIVNDFQKGDIAEGYSVSREKKESFPLTVTSAQKNPTAFYLCASSEGLAGGPNTYEQYFGPGTRLTVT.

Only a few counts were recorded for this clone. V and J are TRBV12-2 and TRBJ2-3; TRBD2, the table's D call, lacks a check against the DNA. TRBV12-2 counts as a pseudogene. This CDR3 has 17 residues. This CDR3 is CASRLAGAGGPRDTQYF. CDR3 bases: TGTGCAAGTCGCTTAGCCGGAGCGGGAGGGCCAAGGGATACGCAGTATTTT.

This rearrangement joins TRBV15 to TRBJ2-7; D unresolved. CDR3 length equals 13 residues. CDR1 LNHNV and CDR2 YYDKDF come from the germline V gene (reference sequence). V was shortened by 1 base and J by 4 bases, with 8 bases between the two germline ends. The CDR3 region has the DNA TGTGCCACCAGCAGAGGCCGCGAATACGAGCAGTACTTC. Its translation: CATSRGREYEQYF. Variable domain in full (rest from reference TRBV15 and TRBJ2-7): DAMVIQNPRYQVTQFGKPVTLSCSQTLNHNVMYWYQQKSSQAPKLLFHYYDKDFNNEADTPDNFQSRRPNTSFCFLDIRSPGLGDTAMYLCATSRGREYEQYFGPGTRLTVT.

The chain carries TRBV6-5 and TRBJ2-1; 10 nucleotides line up with TRBD2. V lost 5 bases, J lost 4 bases, and 5 bases stayed unmatched. The CDR3 has 15 residues. Germline CDR1 and CDR2: MNHEY and SVGAGI. The CDR3 spells CASSMSGGGYNEQFF. CDR3 DNA sequence: TGTGCCAGCAGTATGAGCGGGGGGGGTTACAATGAGCAGTTCTTC.

This CDR3 reads CASIDRSSVSYEQYF. The DNA of the CDR3 is TGTGCCAGCATCGACCGGTCTAGTGTTTCCTACGAGCAGTACTTC. The rearrangement uses TRBV28 and TRBJ2-7; D gene unclear. Deletions cut 7 bases from V and 1 base from J, with 17 bases between. CDR1 MDHEN and CDR2 SYDVKM come from the germline V gene. This CDR3 is built from 15 residues.

This clone has only a few counts. The rearrangement uses TRBV30 and TRBJ1-2; D remains ambiguous. The germline V and J ends were trimmed by 0 bases and 0 bases, with 11 bases remaining between them. This CDR3 comprises 15 residues. Looked up from germline, CDR1 is GTSNPN and CDR2 is SVGIG (reference sequence). The CDR3 bases are TGTGCCTGGAGTGTACAACGGAGAGCTAACTATGGCTACACCTTC. This codes for CAWSVQRRANYGYTF.